Included here is one T cell receptor beta chain sequence, with context. This clone came up once. Its target antigen remains unknown. Base-call qualities are not available, and no considerably larger clone is one nucleotide away. CD8 naive samples were obtained by positive selection for CCR7 among CD45RO-negative cells, yielding a CD45RA+CCR7+ population from which TemRA cells were excluded. The donors were healthy, HIV-negative adults with no recently reported acute infections or vaccinations. Every donor was a Caucasian adult residing in Nashville, Tennessee, USA. Blood was collected by leukapheresis, and PBMCs were isolated by Ficoll-Histopaque density gradient centrifugation and then cryopreserved in liquid nitrogen vapor phase. Analytical flow cytometry was used to check the purity and quantity of each magnetically sorted T cell population. Each sorted fraction had its genomic DNA isolated and then quantified by UV absorbance on a Nanodrop 2000c.

The germline V gene (reference sequence) supplies CDR1 SEHNR and CDR2 FQNEAQ. Inclusive of the bounding cysteine and phenylalanine, the CDR3 is 17 residues long. Only the CDR3 region is kept as DNA, spanning 51 bases read in frame from base 1. Here V drops 1 base and J drops 6 bases, and the junction holds 13 bases not matched to any gene. The data derive from a study of shared clonotypes between healthy human individuals (dated by TCRdb to between 2020 and 2021). Regarding the study in general: The cohort included a few men and a couple of women between 18 and 49 years of age. Blood TCR repertoires of five healthy adults were deeply sequenced to estimate repertoire size and the extent of clonotype sharing between individuals. Libraries were prepared and TCR repertoires were sequenced by different laboratories using diverse techniques, in order to increase sequencing depth and limit assay-specific biases. Between about 0.8 and 8.9 billion PBMCs per donor were obtained by leukapheresis. For each donor, CD4 naive and CD4 memory were each given three plates, CD8 naive was given two plates, and CD8 memory was given one plate. Broad study findings and their caveats: Compared with non-shared clonotypes, the clonotypes found in all four sorted-subset donors had higher generation probabilities. The small number of donors limited the genetic and exposure-history diversity represented. Across four donors, approximately 5% of naive CD4, 3% to 4% of naive CD8, 2.3% of memory CD4, and approximately 0.4% of memory CD8 clonotypes were shared. Sampling was restricted to blood, and TCR repertoires in tissue are likely to differ from TCR repertoires in blood. Naive subsets generally had larger estimated clonotype richness than memory subsets did. Pairwise subsampling indicated that sequencing depth was expected to affect the degree of clonotype sharing among donors. Even with the large sequencing depth, rarefaction of the sorted-subset datasets indicated that sequencing was incomplete.

Using the deep immunoSEQ assay, TCR CDR3 regions were amplified from genomic DNA by multiplex PCR. Extracted genomic DNA from each cell subset was distributed evenly across all wells of several immunoSEQ 96-well plates, and each plate was treated as a replicate. For sorted subsets, roughly 0.2 ug genomic DNA, equal to 30,000 to 35,000 T cell genomes, was loaded into each replicate PCR. The purified libraries were quantified using a Qubit 3.0 fluorometer, sized with a Bioanalyzer 2100, and then quantified again using the KAPA Library Quantification kit. Each immunoSEQ 96-well plate was sequenced on its own single-read 150-cycle Illumina NextSeq 550 flow cell. In the original analysis: The immunoSEQ output contained only junctional sequences without quality scores, so filtering could not match that applied to full-length reads. To assign V/J genes and CDR3, sequences were annotated against IMGT germline references using PyIR, a Python wrapper for IgBLAST v1.9. Reads were filtered out if the reads had weak V/J assignments (E-value above 1e-6), no CDR3, stop codons, out-of-frame junctions, or ambiguous translated residues. V3J clonotypes were defined as sequences sharing an identical inferred V gene, J gene, and CDR3 amino acid sequence. To compute the percentage overlap between repertoires, the number of shared unique clonotypes was divided by the size of the smaller repertoire. Three approaches were used to assess repertoire richness: RTK rarefaction, the Chao1 estimator, and Recon v2.1 estimates of unobserved clonotypes. For all TCRbeta clonotypes obtained by the gDNA method from a handful of donors, generation probabilities were computed with OLGA. What TCRdb holds here is the immuneACCESS table cut down to in-frame rearrangements. Part of the clones is not present; checked against another copy, under half of the missing clones reflect an unresolved V gene, and the others are unexplained. Clonal size and the V and J genes are those of that table, whereas D and trimming came from the DNA. The sample contains hundreds of thousands of clones, around 93% of them found a single time. Jointly, the top ten make up approximately 25% of the sample.

The origin of this receptor is a man younger than 45 in good health. The receptor chain draws on TRBV7-9 and TRBJ1-2, with 8 central nucleotides matching TRBD1. Specimen: naive CD8+ T cells sorted from blood. The cell subset or site label corresponds to: CD45RA+CCR7+. The encoded CDR3 is CASSLGEMTGEIHGYTF. The DNA sequence follows: TGTGCCAGCAGCTTAGGAGAGATGACAGGGGAAATTCATGGCTACACCTTC.